The next 24 T cell receptor beta chains were all read from a single sample in a study of technical replicates of blood from a few donors. The method was immunoSEQ multiplex PCR; TCRdb's version includes in-frame clones alone and lacks a portion of them. The table has about 81,000 clones, 95% to 97% seen once; the top ten hold nearly 0.2%. Sequencing was performed on T cells isolated from PBMCs. The receptors stem from a human donor in good health.

This rearrangement joins TRBV6-5 to TRBJ1-2; tentative D call: TRBD1 (5 bases). Germline V CDR1 and CDR2: MNHEY, SVGAGI. Trimming removed 5 bases from V and 4 bases from J, with 17 bases in between. This CDR3 comprises 15 residues. CDR3 in amino acids: CASSNPAGQSYGYTF. The CDR3, as DNA: TGTGCCAGCAGTAACCCGGCAGGGCAGTCCTATGGCTACACCTTC.

The chain combines TRBV4-1 with TRBJ2-1; TRBD2 matches at 12 bases. V shed 0 bases, J shed 7 bases, and the junction held 7 bases outside the gene matches. The germline V gene encodes CDR1 MGHRA and CDR2 YSYEKL. The CDR3 length is 17 residues. CDR3 coding DNA: TGCGCCAGCAGCCAAGATTACCTAGCGGGAGGGCAGAATGAGCAGTTCTTC. Protein: CASSQDYLAGGQNEQFF.

CDR3 bases: TGTGCCAGCAGCCAAGATCTTTTGGGGGCCGGTCAGTACTTC. It translates to CASSQDLLGAGQYF. This chain links TRBV4-2 with TRBJ2-7, with a tentative D call TRBD1 (6 bases). CDR3 length: 14 residues. Trimming took 0 bases from V and 10 from J, leaving 16 bases between them. The germline CDR1 and CDR2 sequences are LGHNA and YNFKEQ.

The chain is built from TRBV11-3 and TRBJ2-7, with D possibly TRBD1 on 6 matching bases. V was clipped by 0 bases and J by 7 bases, with 16 bases between them. Germline loops: CDR1 SGHNT, CDR2 YENEEA. The length of the CDR3 is 15 residues. The CDR3 reads CASSLDQQGFGEQYF. The CDR3 DNA reads as TGTGCCAGCAGCTTAGACCAACAGGGTTTCGGGGAGCAGTACTTC.

This chain uses TRBV7-7 with TRBJ2-5; possibly TRBD2 for D (5 bases). This CDR3 has 12 amino acids. The V gene lost 8 bases and the J gene lost 9 bases, with 16 bases spanning the gap. The V gene's germline CDR1 is SSHAT and CDR2 FNYEAQ (reference sequence). The CDR3 DNA sequence: TGTGCCAGCGCCATTGCGGGTGGGGCCCAGTACTTC. Its protein product is CASAIAGGAQYF.

This rearrangement joins TRBV10-1 to TRBJ2-2; D is possibly TRBD1 (5 bases). Trimming removed 3 bases from V and 4 bases from J, with 9 bases in between. The CDR3 runs to 14 residues. The germline gives CDR1 WNHNN, CDR2 SYGVQD (reference sequence). CDR3 sequence reads: CASSDQGSTGELFF. Here the CDR3 DNA reads TGCGCCAGCAGTGACCAGGGAAGCACCGGGGAGCTGTTTTTT.

This chain links TRBV27 with TRBJ2-3; TRBD2 agrees at 8 bases. Per germline, CDR1 MNHEY and CDR2 SMNVEV (reference sequence). The CDR3 has 16 residues. J gave up 0 bases and V 1 base, and 3 bases lay outside the gene matches. This CDR3 reads CASSLWVAGSTDTQYF. The CDR3 region has the DNA TGTGCCAGCAGTTTATGGGTAGCGGGAAGCACAGATACGCAGTATTTT.

J is TRBJ1-3 and V is TRBV18; 8 bases map to TRBD1. The V gene's germline CDR1 is KGHSH and CDR2 LQKENI. The V segment lost 0 bases and the J segment 4 bases; nucleotides outside the gene matches: 8. The CDR3 is made up of 17 amino acids. This CDR3 reads CASSPPGQAGRGNTIYF. The CDR3 DNA is TGTGCCAGCTCACCACCGGGACAGGCCGGGAGGGGAAACACCATATATTTT.

The chain joins TRBV28 to TRBJ2-7; 7 nucleotides match TRBD2. Germline V gene sequence: CDR1 MDHEN, CDR2 SYDVKM. V was clipped by 8 bases and J by 0 bases; unmatched bases: 7. This CDR3 spans 14 amino acids. This chain's CDR3 is CASGRGLGSYEQYF. CDR3 DNA sequence: TGTGCCAGCGGACGAGGACTAGGCTCCTACGAGCAGTACTTC.

This chain connects TRBV7-3 to TRBJ1-2; no clear D gene. V was cut by 7 bases and J by 10 bases, with 19 bases left in between. This CDR3 is built from 13 residues. Germline CDR1 reads SGHTA; CDR2 reads FQGTGA. The CDR3 here is CASIPRRSGSYTF. The CDR3 bases are TGTGCCAGCATCCCCAGGCGTTCCGGTTCCTACACCTTC.

V and J are TRBV25-1 and TRBJ2-3; TRBD2 might be the D (5 bases). CDR3 length equals 15 residues. V lost 7 bases and J 4 bases, leaving 18 bases between the germline ends. Looked up from germline, CDR1 is MGHDK and CDR2 is SYGVNS. The CDR3 DNA reads as TGTGCCAGCACCAACAATCCCGGGCGGGCAGATACGCAGTATTTT. This gives the protein CASTNNPGRADTQYF.

This rearrangement joins TRBV29-1 to TRBJ1-1; the D gene is possibly TRBD1 (6 bases). The CDR3 extends over 14 amino acids. Germline lookup yields CDR1 SQVTM and CDR2 ANQGSEA. The V end was cut by 4 bases, the J end by 5 bases, with 17 bases between. This CDR3 is CSVALTERGTEAFF. The CDR3 nucleotides are TGCAGCGTTGCCCTGACAGAAAGGGGGACTGAAGCTTTCTTT.

The rearrangement uses TRBV5-4 and TRBJ2-5; a possible D gene is TRBD2 (6 bases). Per germline, CDR1 SGHNT and CDR2 YYREEE (reference sequence). The CDR3 has 17 amino acids. V was cut by 4 bases and J by 2 bases, with 21 bases left in between. CDR3 region: CASSPGDTSPIQETQYF. The DNA of the CDR3 is TGTGCCAGCAGCCCGGGGGATACCAGTCCCATACAAGAGACCCAGTACTTC.

This chain links TRBV18 with TRBJ2-1; no clear D gene. Germline V CDR1 and CDR2: KGHSH, LQKENI. The CDR3 runs 16 residues. Trimming took 0 bases from V and 3 from J, leaving 12 bases between them. For the CDR3, the DNA is TGTGCCAGCTCACCACCCGGCGGTCCCATCTACAATGAGCAGTTCTTC. Protein sequence: CASSPPGGPIYNEQFF.

The chain links TRBV11-3 to TRBJ2-5; TRBD1 aligns across 9 bases. Trimming took 4 bases from V and 5 from J; bases not matched to a gene: 14. Germline CDR1 reads SGHNT; CDR2 reads YENEEA. This CDR3 is 17 amino acids long. CDR3 region: CASSSGQGQIPLETQYF. As DNA, the CDR3 is TGTGCCAGCAGCTCCGGACAGGGGCAAATACCCCTGGAGACCCAGTACTTC.

The V call is TRBV2, the J call TRBJ2-5; a weak D match, TRBD1 (7 bases). Germline V gives CDR1 SNHLY, CDR2 FYNNEI. Deletions cut 4 bases from V and 4 bases from J, with 16 bases between. The length of the CDR3 is 15 residues. The CDR3 nucleotides read TGTGCCAGCAGTGTTAGCGGAAGGGGGCGAGAGACCCAGTACTTC. Its protein is CASSVSGRGRETQYF.

This chain connects TRBV25-1 to TRBJ2-7, with 8 bases matching TRBD1. After removal of 1 base from V and 3 bases from J, the junction contained 5 bases not matched to a gene. This CDR3 has 15 residues. The V gene's germline CDR1 is MGHDK and CDR2 SYGVNS. The CDR3: CASSESYRGNYEQYF. CDR3 coding DNA: TGTGCCAGCAGTGAATCCTACAGGGGGAACTACGAGCAGTACTTC.

The chain has TRBV6-1 and TRBJ1-1; D unclear. The CDR3 contains 13 residues. Trimming left V 1 base short and J 5 bases short, with 8 bases between. The V gene's germline CDR1 is MNHNS and CDR2 SASEGT. CDR3 loop: CASSEGVRTEAFF. In nucleotides, the CDR3 is TGTGCCAGCAGTGAAGGAGTGCGTACTGAAGCTTTCTTT.

This clone was found once. At the DNA level, this CDR3 is encoded by other sequences in the same sample as well. The genes are TRBV20-1 and TRBJ2-5; D is unclear. The V gene lost 6 bases and the J gene lost 2 bases, with 4 bases spanning the gap. There are 10 residues in the CDR3. The V gene's germline CDR1 is DFQATT and CDR2 SNEGSKA (reference sequence). DNA for the CDR3: TGCAGTGCGCTACAAGAGACCCAGTACTTC. Its translation is CSALQETQYF.

V and J are TRBV6-1 and TRBJ2-2; D is perhaps TRBD2 (5 bases). Germline V gene lookup returns CDR1 MNHNS and CDR2 SASEGT. The CDR3 sequence is 14 residues long. Trimming pared 6 bases from V and 6 bases from J, leaving 14 bases between. The CDR3 nucleotides read TGTGCCAGCAGCCGGACTTCCCCCCCCGGGGAGCTGTTTTTT. Protein sequence: CASSRTSPPGELFF.

The chain links TRBV5-1 to TRBJ2-7; the D gene is possibly TRBD2 (6 bases). Germline assignment: CDR1 SGHRS and CDR2 YFSETQ. V lost 3 bases and J 1 base, leaving 11 bases between the germline ends. This CDR3 spans 14 amino acids. The CDR3 coding sequence is TGCGCCAGCAGCTGGGCTAGCGAGTCCTACGAGCAGTACTTC. It is translated as CASSWASESYEQYF.

The chain has TRBV12-5 and TRBJ2-7; 7 bases fit TRBD1. The V segment lost 1 base and the J segment 4 bases; nucleotides outside the gene matches: 1. Germline lookup yields CDR1 LGHNT and CDR2 FRNRAP. This CDR3 is built from 13 residues. For the CDR3, the DNA is TGTGCTAGTGGTTTGGGACAGGGTTACGAGCAGTACTTC. It yields the protein CASGLGQGYEQYF.

The CDR3 DNA sequence: TGTGCCAGCAGGGGGCCCCTTCGGGAAAAACTGTTTTTT. This encodes CASRGPLREKLFF. The rearrangement joins TRBV6-5 to TRBJ1-4; tentative D call: TRBD1 (5 bases). The length of the CDR3 is 13 residues. In germline, CDR1 is MNHEY, CDR2 SVGAGI. V was shortened by 6 bases and J by 8 bases, with 13 bases between the two germline ends.

This chain uses TRBV4-1 with TRBJ2-2; D may be TRBD1 (6 bases). From germline, CDR1 is MGHRA and CDR2 YSYEKL. This CDR3 comprises 15 residues. V gave up 3 bases and J gave up 5 bases, with 13 bases separating them. CDR3 DNA: TGCGCCAGCAGCCAGGGACAAGGTAGAACCGGGGAGCTGTTTTTT. It encodes CASSQGQGRTGELFF.